This TCR beta chain was captured by sequencing in a study of T cells after yellow fever vaccination. Study as a whole: Low-cell-number fractions were prepared with SMART-Seq v4 Ultra Low Input.

A process of 5'RACE template switching, which added a universal primer site and UMIs, was used to make TCR cDNA. TCRdb called the 5' RACE reads again in MiXCR, with one record for every CDR3 protein. The sample includes about 170,000 distinct CDR3 sequences, approximately 11% of them seen just once. Regarding the study as a whole: The secondary response was weaker, and its peak arrived faster, on day 5 versus 15. After the booster, 96% of CD4 and about nine tenths of CD8 primary-response clones were re-detected.

This clonotype was counted between two and nine times. No antigen is known for it. V trimming: 4 bases; J trimming: 8 bases; junction bases outside the gene matches: 16. This CDR3 has 17 residues. The germline CDR1 and CDR2 sequences are LGHNT and FRNRAP. The material was CD8+ T cells sorted from PBMCs, obtained 15 days after the yellow fever booster vaccination. The chain couples TRBV12-5 to TRBJ1-2, with 10 bases that match TRBD1. This sequence originates from a man between 18 and 29 years old who received the YFV17D yellow fever vaccine. This CDR3 is CASGSGLPDRGFGGYTF. In nucleotides, the CDR3 is TGTGCTAGTGGTTCTGGGCTCCCGGACAGGGGGTTTGGCGGCTACACCTTC.